This T cell receptor beta chain was observed in a study of blood T cells in healthy people across ages. Findings of the study overall: Naive T cell percentage and TCR beta diversity correlated strongly. Age advanced and TCR beta diversity per million T cells fell, roughly linearly. Donor CMV infection status was unknown, possibly confounding age-related changes in expanded clonotypes.

They isolated at least 6.5 million PBMCs from each sample. V was clipped by 7 bases and J by 2 bases, with 9 bases between them. CDR3 size: 13 residues. Germline CDR1 is SNHLY and CDR2 is FYNNEI. The use of a sample-barcoded 5' primer and a J-beta primer mix characterized a second PCR of roughly 6 to 11 cycles. One entry per CDR3 protein results from TCRdb running MiXCR on the 5' RACE reads. The sample yields roughly 700,000 distinct CDR3 sequences, 32% seen once. A few counts support this clonotype. Antigen: not known. V gene TRBV2 combines with J gene TRBJ1-5; D is undetermined. This clonotype originated in a woman older than 75 in good health. Sequencing was carried out using blood. The CDR3 protein is CASTVVGNQPQHF. In DNA form, the CDR3 reads TGTGCCAGCACCGTCGTTGGCAATCAGCCCCAGCATTTT.